This T cell receptor beta chain was captured by sequencing in a study of T cell repertoires in cytomegalovirus infection (dated by TCRdb to about 2019). Study-level background: Donor HLA type was relevant to the analysis, as public TCR beta signatures indicated carriage of CMV infection together with the matching HLA type. Overall study results and their limits: In both this cohort and an independent roughly 350-donor cohort, the cumulative frequency of public TCR beta family members distinguished carriers of CMV infection plus the relevant HLA type. The ex vivo response was dominated by HLA-C-restricted CMV-specific TCR beta clonotypes, which also provided the single most frequent clonotype in two of eight donors.

Sequencer: Illumina HiSeq 1500. TCRdb reprocessing: public reads trimmed at Q25 with fastp, clones called with MiXCR, in-frame beta chains kept. A single entry per CDR3 protein holds the most common genes and DNA from its merged rows. This sample lists 490,000 or so distinct CDR3 sequences; about 11% were detected once. The ten largest clones represent roughly 10% of the sample. This clonotype is medium-sized (0.01 to 0.1%) in its sample. What this receptor recognizes is not known. No qualities accompany the bases; no much larger clone lies one base away. The germline V gene (reference sequence) sets CDR1 to SEHNR and CDR2 to FQNEAQ. Spanning cysteine to phenylalanine, the CDR3 consists of 13 amino acids. Here the CDR3 DNA is all that survives: 39 bases in frame from base 1. V was cut back by 5 bases and J by 6 bases, leaving a gap of 13 bases between them.

The V and J segments used are TRBV7-9 and TRBJ1-1; no D segment can be confidently identified. The sequencing input was PBMCs. The sequence derives from a human donor in good health (CMV status not recorded). Some clones in this sample may be carry-over from other donors' samples. The DNA sequence is given as TGTGCCAGCAGCCAGACCTGGGAACCTGAAGCTTTCTTT. Its translation is CASSQTWEPEAFF.